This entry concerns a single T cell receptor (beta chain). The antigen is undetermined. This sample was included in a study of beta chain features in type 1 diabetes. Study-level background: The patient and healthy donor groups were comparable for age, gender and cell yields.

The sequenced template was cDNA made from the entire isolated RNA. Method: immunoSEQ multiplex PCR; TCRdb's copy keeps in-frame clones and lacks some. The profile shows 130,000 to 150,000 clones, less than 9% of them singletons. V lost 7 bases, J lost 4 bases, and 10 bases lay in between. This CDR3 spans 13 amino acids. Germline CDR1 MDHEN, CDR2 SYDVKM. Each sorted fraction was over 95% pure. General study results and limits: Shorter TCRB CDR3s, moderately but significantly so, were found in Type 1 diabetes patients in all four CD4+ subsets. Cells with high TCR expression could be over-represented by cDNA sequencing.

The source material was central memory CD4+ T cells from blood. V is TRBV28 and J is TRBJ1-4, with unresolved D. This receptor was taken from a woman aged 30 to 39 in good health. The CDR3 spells CASIPGSNEKLFF. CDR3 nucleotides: TGTGCCAGCATACCCGGGAGTAATGAAAAACTGTTTTTT.